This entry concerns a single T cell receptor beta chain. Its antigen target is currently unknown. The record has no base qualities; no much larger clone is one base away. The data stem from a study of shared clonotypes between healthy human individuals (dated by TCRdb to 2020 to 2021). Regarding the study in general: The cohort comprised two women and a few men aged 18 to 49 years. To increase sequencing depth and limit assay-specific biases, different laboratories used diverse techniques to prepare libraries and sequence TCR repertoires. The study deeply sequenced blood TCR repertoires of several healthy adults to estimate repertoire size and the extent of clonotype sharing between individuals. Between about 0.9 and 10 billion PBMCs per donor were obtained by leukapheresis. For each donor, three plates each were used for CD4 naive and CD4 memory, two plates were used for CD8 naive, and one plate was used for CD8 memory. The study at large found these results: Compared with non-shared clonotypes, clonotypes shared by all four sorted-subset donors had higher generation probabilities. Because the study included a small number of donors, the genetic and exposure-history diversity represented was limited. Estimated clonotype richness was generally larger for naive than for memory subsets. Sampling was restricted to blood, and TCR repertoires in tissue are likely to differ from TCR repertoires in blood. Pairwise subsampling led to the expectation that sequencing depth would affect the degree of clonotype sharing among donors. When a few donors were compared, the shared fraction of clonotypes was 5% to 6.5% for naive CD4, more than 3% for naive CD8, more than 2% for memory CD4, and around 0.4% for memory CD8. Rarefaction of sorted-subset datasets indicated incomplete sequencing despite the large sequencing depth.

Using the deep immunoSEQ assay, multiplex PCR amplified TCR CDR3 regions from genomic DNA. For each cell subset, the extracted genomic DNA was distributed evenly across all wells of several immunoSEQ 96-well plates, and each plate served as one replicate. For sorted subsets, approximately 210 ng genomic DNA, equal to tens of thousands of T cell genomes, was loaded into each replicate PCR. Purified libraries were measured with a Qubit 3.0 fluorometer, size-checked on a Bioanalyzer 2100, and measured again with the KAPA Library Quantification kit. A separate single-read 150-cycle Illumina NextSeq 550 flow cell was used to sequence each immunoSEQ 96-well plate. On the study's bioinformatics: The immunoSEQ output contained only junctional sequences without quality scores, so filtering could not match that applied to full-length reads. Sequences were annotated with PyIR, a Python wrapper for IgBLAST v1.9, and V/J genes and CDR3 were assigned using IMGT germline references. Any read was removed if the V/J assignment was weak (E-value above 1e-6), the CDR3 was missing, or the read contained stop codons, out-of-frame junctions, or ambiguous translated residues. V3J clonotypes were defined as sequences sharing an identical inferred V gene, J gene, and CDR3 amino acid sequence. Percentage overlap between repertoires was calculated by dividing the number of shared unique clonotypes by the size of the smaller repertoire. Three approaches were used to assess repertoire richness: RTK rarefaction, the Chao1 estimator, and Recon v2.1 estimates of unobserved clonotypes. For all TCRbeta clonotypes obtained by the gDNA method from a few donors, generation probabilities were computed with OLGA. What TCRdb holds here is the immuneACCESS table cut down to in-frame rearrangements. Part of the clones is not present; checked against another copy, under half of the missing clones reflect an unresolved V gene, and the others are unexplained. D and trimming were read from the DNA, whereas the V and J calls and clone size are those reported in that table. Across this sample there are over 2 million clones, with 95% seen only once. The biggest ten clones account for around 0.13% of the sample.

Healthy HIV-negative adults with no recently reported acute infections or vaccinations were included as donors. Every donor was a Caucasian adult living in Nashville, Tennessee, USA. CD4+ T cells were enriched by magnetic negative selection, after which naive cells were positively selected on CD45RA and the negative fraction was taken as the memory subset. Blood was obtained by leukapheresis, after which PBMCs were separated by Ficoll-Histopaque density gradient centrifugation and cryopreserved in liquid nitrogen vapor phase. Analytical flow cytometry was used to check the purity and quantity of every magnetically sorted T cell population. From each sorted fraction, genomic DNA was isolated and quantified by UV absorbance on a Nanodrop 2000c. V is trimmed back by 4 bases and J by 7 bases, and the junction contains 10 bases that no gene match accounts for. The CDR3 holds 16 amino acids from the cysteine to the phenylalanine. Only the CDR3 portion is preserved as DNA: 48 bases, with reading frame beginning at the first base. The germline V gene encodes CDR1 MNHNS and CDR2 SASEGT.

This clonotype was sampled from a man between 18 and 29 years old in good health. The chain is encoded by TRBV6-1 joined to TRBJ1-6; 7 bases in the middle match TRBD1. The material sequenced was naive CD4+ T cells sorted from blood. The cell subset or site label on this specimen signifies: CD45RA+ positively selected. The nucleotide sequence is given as TGTGCCAGCAGTGGACAGGGCTTTTGGCGCAATTCACCCCTCCACTTT. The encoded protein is CASSGQGFWRNSPLHF.